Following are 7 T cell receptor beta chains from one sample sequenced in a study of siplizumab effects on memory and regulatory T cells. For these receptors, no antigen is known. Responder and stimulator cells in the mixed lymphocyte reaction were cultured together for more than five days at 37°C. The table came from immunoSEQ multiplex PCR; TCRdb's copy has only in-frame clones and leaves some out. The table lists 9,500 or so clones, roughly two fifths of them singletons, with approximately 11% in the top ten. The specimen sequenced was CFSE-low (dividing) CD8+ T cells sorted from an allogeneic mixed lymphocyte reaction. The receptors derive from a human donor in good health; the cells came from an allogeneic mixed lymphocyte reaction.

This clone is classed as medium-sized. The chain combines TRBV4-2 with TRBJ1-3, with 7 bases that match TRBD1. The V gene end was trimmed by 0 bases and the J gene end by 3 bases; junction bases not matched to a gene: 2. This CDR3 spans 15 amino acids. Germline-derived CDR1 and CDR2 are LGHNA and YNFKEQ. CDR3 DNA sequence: TGTGCCAGCAGCCAAGAAGGGACAGATGGAAACACCATATATTTT. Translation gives CASSQEGTDGNTIYF.

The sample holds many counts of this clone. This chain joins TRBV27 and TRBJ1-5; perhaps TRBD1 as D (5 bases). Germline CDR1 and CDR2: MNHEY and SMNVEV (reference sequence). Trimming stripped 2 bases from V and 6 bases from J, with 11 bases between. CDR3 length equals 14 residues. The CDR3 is CASSLRGGSQPQHF. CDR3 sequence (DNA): TGTGCCAGCAGTTTAAGGGGTGGGAGTCAGCCCCAGCATTTT.

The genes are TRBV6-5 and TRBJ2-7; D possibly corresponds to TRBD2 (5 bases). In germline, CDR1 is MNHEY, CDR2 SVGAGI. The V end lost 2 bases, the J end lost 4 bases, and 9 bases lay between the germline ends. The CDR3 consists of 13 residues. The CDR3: CASSYGREYEQYF. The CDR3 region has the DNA TGTGCCAGCAGTTACGGTCGGGAATACGAGCAGTACTTC.

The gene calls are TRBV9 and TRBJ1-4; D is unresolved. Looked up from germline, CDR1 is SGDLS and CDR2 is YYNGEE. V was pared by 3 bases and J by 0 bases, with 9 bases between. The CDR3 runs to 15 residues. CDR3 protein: CASSAGGSTNEKLFF. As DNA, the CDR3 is TGTGCCAGCAGCGCTGGAGGCTCAACTAATGAAAAACTGTTTTTT.

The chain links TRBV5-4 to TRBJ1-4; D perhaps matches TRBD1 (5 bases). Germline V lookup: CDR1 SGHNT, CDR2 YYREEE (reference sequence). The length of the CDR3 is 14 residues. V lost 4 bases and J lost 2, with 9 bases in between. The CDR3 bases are TGTGCCAGCAGCCGGGGGTTCACTAATGAAAAACTGTTTTTT. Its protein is CASSRGFTNEKLFF.

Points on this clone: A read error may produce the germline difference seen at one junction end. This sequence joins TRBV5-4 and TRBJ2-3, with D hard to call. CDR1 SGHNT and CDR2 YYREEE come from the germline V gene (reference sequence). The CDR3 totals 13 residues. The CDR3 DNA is TGCGCCAGCAGCCAAGATCTGGGAGATACGCAGTATTTT. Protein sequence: CASSQDLGDTQYF.

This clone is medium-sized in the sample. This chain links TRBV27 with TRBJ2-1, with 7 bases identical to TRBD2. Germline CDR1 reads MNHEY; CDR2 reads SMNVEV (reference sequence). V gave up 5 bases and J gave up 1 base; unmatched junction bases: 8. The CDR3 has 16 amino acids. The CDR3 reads CASSPTWGGSYNEQFF. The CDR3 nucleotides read TGTGCCAGCAGTCCCACATGGGGGGGGTCCTACAATGAGCAGTTCTTC.